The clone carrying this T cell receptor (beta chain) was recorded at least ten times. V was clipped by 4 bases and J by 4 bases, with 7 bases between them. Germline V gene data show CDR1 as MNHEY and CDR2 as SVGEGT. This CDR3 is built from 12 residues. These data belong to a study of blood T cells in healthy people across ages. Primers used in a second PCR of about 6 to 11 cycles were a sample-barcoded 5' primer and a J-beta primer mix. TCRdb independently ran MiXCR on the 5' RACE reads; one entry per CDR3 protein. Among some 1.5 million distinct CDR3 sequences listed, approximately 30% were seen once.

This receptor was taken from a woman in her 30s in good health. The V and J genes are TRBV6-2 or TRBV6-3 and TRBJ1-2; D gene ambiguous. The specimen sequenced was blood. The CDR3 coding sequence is TGTGCCAGCAGTTCGAGTCGCTATGGCTACACCTTC. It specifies CASSSSRYGYTF.